This T cell receptor beta chain originates from a study of a mutant IDH1 vaccine in newly diagnosed glioma. Background on the study: The study started vaccination 4-6 weeks after radiotherapy alone, or with temozolomide cycles.

Regarding time point: week 5, during vaccination. The investigators gave 300 ug of mutant IDH1 20-mer peptide in each vaccine dose, together with topical imiquimod. Astrocytomas found in donors were new, WHO grade 3 or 4, IDH1-mutant and ATRX-lost. V shed 6 bases, J shed 11 bases, and the junction held 6 bases outside the gene matches. The CDR3 totals 11 residues. CDR1 and CDR2 from the germline V gene are MNHEY and SVGAGI. In the case of this clone: Its specificity is unknown.

Sequencing was performed with immunoSEQ multiplex PCR; in TCRdb, only in-frame clones are kept and a portion is missing. The table has around 38,000 clones, just under 85% seen once. Findings and limits, study-wide: Immune responses arising from the vaccine appeared in about 92% of patients.

The TCR was taken from a man aged 25 to 40 with glioma. The chain carries TRBV6-5 and TRBJ2-7; 8 nucleotides line up with TRBD1. Sequenced material: PBMCs, taken from a glioma patient whose treatment included an IDH1 peptide vaccine. In nucleotides, the CDR3 is TGTGCCAGCAGGCGAGACAGGGGAGAGTACTTC. This sequence encodes CASRRDRGEYF.